Reported below is one T cell receptor beta chain. Its antigen specificity is not known. This sample is drawn from a study of cytomegalovirus exposure and HLA in healthy donors (dated by TCRdb to the late 2010s). With respect to the entire study: According to an earlier analysis of a few hundred of the donors, 150 million to 200 million T cells yielded 117 million unique TCR beta sequences and about 300 Gb of sequence data. An early release covering more than 500 HLA-typed donors comprised 250 to 350 gigabases of sequencing data and 85 million to 100 million unique TCR sequences. Of the 398 genotyped donors, about 84% fell in the genetic ancestry cluster associated with self-reported Caucasian donors. The study aimed to test whether cataloging public T cell receptors could reveal signatures of past pathogen exposure. The study used immunosequencing to profile the T cell repertoires of several hundred subjects and linked those repertoires to cytomegalovirus serostatus. Besides the first cohort of more than 650 subjects, a separate validation cohort made up of 95 to 150 different subjects was used. To predict cytomegalovirus infection status, the study combined high-throughput TCR immunosequencing, statistical association of individual TCRs with disease status, and machine learning. In a later analysis, previously published TCR beta repertoires from several hundred donors were re-analyzed and high-resolution HLA genotyping was added so that TCR occurrence patterns could be studied. The later analysis used no new phenotypic data to find candidate immune exposures, relying instead on TCR beta sequences and their occurrence across donors. An earlier analysis of some 500 of the donors applied high-throughput TCR beta sequencing to assess whether each TCR beta V gene segment acted as functional or pseudogenic. Donor age, sex, ethnicity and CMV serostatus were collected together with the repertoire data. Genome-wide SNP genotypes for about 65% of the roughly 670 donors were used in a later genetic analysis, which treated that subset as a discovery cohort. Every discovery cohort repertoire had been produced on one sequencing platform. HLA typing included class I and class II loci at four-digit resolution. The number of donors typed differed by locus, with roughly 620-630 for A, B, C, DRB1 and DQB1, over 500 for DQA1, some 570 for DPA1, and around 460 for DPB1. About five DR-DQ haplotypes were treated as single units for association and clustering because of strong linkage in the cohort. Across around 400 genotyped donors of the cohort, an average of about 240,000 unique TCR beta nucleotide sequences per donor were sequenced, and around 19% of those sequences were non-productive.

The library was generated by the immunoSEQ multiplex PCR assay. For the multiplex PCR, a mixture combining 60 forward primers for TCR Vbeta segments and 13 reverse primers for TCR Jbeta segments was used. Amplification of the CDR3 region of rearranged TCR beta genes was performed with a multiplex PCR assay on genomic DNA. The amplified TCR beta libraries were sequenced on the Illumina HiSeq System as 87-base-pair reads. From the authors' description of their analysis: A later analysis counted 65 million to 90 million unique TCR beta chains across the 666 repertoires, and some 11 million of these chains were shared by at least two donors. Raw reads were error-corrected and collapsed into unique sequences with a nearest-neighbor algorithm that merged closely related sequences to remove PCR and sequencing errors. V, D and J gene segments were assigned by aligning CDR3 sequences to IMGT reference sequences. For a sequence to be retained, a match of at least six nucleotides was required to both a V gene segment and a J gene segment. A rearrangement counted as productive if the CDR3 had no stop codons and remained in frame with V and J, and every other rearrangement counted as non-productive. CDR3 was defined by IMGT convention, running from the second conserved V-encoded cysteine to the conserved J-encoded phenylalanine. The earlier analysis of about 570 of the donors excluded any sequence lacking an unambiguous match to a single V gene segment. In an earlier analysis of 587 of the donors, V segments were called functional above 56.7% productive rearrangements and were called segregating when the between-donor standard deviation exceeded 5%. A statistical classification framework was built for diagnosing cytomegalovirus status from the catalog of TCR beta chain sequences. A later analysis assigned V and J genes by comparing TCR nucleotide sequences with IMGT/GENE-DB human TR gene sequences. The TCRdist pipeline was used in a later analysis to assign CDR3 sequences and most-parsimonious VDJ recombination scenarios. In a later analysis, each TCR beta chain was defined by its CDR3 amino acid sequence together with its V-gene family, and reads without a unique V-gene family were excluded. To address suspected cross-contamination and a sequencing artifact, a later analysis removed roughly 640 highly shared, low-generation-probability nucleotide sequences. In a later analysis, a clonal expansion index for each public chain was calculated from normalized within-repertoire ranks of inferred template counts. In a later analysis, generation probabilities were computed with a VDJ recombination model fitted to out-of-frame rearrangements, and the resulting probabilities were checked against IGoR. A later analysis scored TCR-TCR, TCR-HLA and TCR-CMV co-occurrence with hypergeometric tests, applying a repertoire-size bias correction to TCR pairs. To estimate false discovery rates, a later analysis permuted the HLA or CMV assignments 20 times. In a later analysis, co-occurring TCRs were grouped using DBSCAN, and TCRdist sequence similarity was added for clustering within HLA-allele-positive subsets. Repertoires with fewer than 30,000 or more than 120,000 public chains were left out of co-occurrence clustering, as were roughly five repertoires with anomalous nucleotide sharing. TCRdb mirrors the immuneACCESS table, restricted to in-frame sequences. Some clones are absent from its copies; in checked studies, under half trace to an unresolved V gene, and the reason for the others is unknown. The DNA gave D and trimming, while V, J and clone size come from that table. The table kept for this sample lists about 160,000 clones. 2.1% of the sample lies in the top ten.

General findings and caveats noted by the study authors: An association between a missense DCLRE1C variant and V-gene and J-gene trimming of TCR beta chains was found in a later genetic analysis and replicated in an independent cohort. In this cohort, only TCR beta chains were sequenced, and detectable features were limited by the absence of alpha or paired-chain data. According to the authors, the approach could potentially be generalized to other disease states and immunological phenotypes. Strong co-occurrence of HLA alleles, especially DR and DQ, made assigning TCR associations to individual alleles difficult. Some IMGT-functional V segments, including TRBV6-2 and TRBV6-3, could not be distinguished by the 87-base-pair reads and were therefore excluded. Cytomegalovirus status was reported to be diagnosed by the classifier with high specificity and sensitivity in both the original and validation cohorts. Because counts were too low, some 17 rarely observed V segments, including chromosome 9 orphons, were left out of the earlier analysis of 587 of the donors. Across donors, most TCR sequences were observed very rarely, whereas some public TCRs were present in many individuals. A later analysis found that TCR association rates varied across HLA loci, with DRB1 alleles showing the most associated TCRs and HLA-C alleles the fewest. Because HLA typing was missing for some donors at each locus, association tests included only the typed subset. Presence/absence analyses assumed roughly uniform sequencing depth across donors, an assumption that may not hold. The study gave a list of roughly 150 TCR beta chains associated with cytomegalovirus. A further reported finding was that TCR beta sequences accurately predicted the HLA-A and HLA-B alleles for most subjects in the first cohort. The only immune exposure information available for the cohort was CMV serostatus. The sequencing pipeline was judged likely to have produced a cluster of highly shared sequence variants as a technical artifact. Specific HLA alleles were associated with about 17,000 TCR beta sequences at a false discovery rate of 0.05 in a later analysis. In an earlier analysis of some 500 of the donors, most TCR beta V segments were observed in productive rearrangements about 87% or about 30% of the time, broadly matching IMGT annotations. A later genetic analysis reported fewer N-insertions in productive TCRs among donors in an Asian-associated ancestry cluster than the roughly 690-donor mean. In a later analysis, most CMV-associated TCR beta chains were found to appear HLA-restricted, with HLA associations seemingly driven largely by CMV exposure. Several of the top co-occurrence clusters appeared to be linked to parvovirus B19, influenza, CMV and Epstein-Barr virus, according to a later analysis. Correlated functional status among segregating V segments might reflect linkage disequilibrium, but an unknown experimental factor could not be ruled out. Compared with equally common non-associated chains, HLA-associated TCR beta chains in a later analysis were more clonally expanded and had lower generation probabilities. A few of the identified cytomegalovirus-associated TCR beta chains were confirmed in vitro to be specific for cytomegalovirus antigens.

V is shortened by 7 bases, J by 8 bases, and the region joining them spans 17 bases. The CDR3 has 13 amino acids, counting the end cysteine and phenylalanine. Only CDR3 DNA is held: 39 bases, read in frame from base 1. The germline V gene (reference sequence) gives CDR1 as GTSNPN and CDR2 as SVGIG. The cohort was made up of 500 to 800 healthy bone marrow donors. Cohort members were all nominally healthy when sampled, although unrecorded immune exposures were likely present. The donor was CMV seronegative and was included in the group of 352 seronegative cohort members. A peripheral blood sample was collected from each donor, and TCR beta sequencing was performed on peripheral blood mononuclear cells. Genomic DNA extraction from the blood cell samples was performed with the Qiagen DNeasy Blood Extraction Kit.

This receptor was identified in a man aged 30 to 39 in good health and CMV-seronegative. Recombination joined TRBV30 with TRBJ1-4; the D gene is perhaps TRBD1, from 5 matching bases. Sequenced input: PBMCs. The encoded CDR3 is CAYRGTGGEKLFF. The DNA reads as follows: TGTGCCTACCGCGGGACGGGAGGCGAAAAACTGTTTTTT.